This T cell receptor beta chain was recovered during a study of blood T cell repertoires in COVID-19. Per germline, CDR1 SGHDN and CDR2 FVKESK. V gave up 4 bases and J gave up 7 bases; unmatched junction bases: 16. This CDR3 has 16 residues. TCRdb's copy holds only in-frame clones and misses some; the assay was immunoSEQ multiplex PCR. The table has roughly 200,000 clones, about 84% seen once. This clone appeared once. This chain uses TRBV14 with TRBJ2-7; TRBD2 matches at 7 bases. This TCR was recovered from an elderly woman with COVID-19, enrolled during active disease. Sequencing was done on a sample of peripheral blood. The CDR3 bases are TGTGCCAGCAGCCGGAAGACCGGACTAGTGCGGTCAGAGCAGTACTTC. As protein: CASSRKTGLVRSEQYF.